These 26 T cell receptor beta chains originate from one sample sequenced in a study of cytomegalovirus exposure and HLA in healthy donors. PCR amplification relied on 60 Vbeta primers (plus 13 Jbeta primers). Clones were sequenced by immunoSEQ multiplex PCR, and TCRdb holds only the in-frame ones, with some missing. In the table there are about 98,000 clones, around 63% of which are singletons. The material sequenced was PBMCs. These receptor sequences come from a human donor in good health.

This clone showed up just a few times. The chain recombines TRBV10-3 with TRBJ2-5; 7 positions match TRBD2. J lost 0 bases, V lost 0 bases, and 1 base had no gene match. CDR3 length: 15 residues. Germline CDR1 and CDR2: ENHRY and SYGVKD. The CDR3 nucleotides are TGTGCCATCAGTGAGTCAGCGGGGTACCAAGAGACCCAGTACTTC. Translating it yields CAISESAGYQETQYF.

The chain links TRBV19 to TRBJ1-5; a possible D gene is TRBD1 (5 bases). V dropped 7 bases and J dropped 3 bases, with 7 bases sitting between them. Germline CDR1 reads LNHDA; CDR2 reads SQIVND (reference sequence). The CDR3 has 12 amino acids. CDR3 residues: CASKQANQPQHF. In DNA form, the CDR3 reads TGTGCCAGTAAACAGGCCAATCAGCCCCAGCATTTT.

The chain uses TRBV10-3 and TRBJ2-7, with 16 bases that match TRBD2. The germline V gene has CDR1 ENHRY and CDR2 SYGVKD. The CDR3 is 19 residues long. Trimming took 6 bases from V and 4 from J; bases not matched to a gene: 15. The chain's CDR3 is CAISGTGTSGRVSQYEQYF. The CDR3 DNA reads TGTGCCATCAGCGGAACCGGGACTAGCGGGAGGGTTAGTCAGTACGAGCAGTACTTC.

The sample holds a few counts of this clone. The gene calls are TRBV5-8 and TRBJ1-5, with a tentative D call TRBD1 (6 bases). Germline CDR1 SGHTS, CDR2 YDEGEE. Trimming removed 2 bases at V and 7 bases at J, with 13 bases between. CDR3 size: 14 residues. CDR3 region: CASSFRGQWQPQHF. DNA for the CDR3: TGTGCCAGCAGCTTCCGCGGACAGTGGCAGCCCCAGCATTTT.

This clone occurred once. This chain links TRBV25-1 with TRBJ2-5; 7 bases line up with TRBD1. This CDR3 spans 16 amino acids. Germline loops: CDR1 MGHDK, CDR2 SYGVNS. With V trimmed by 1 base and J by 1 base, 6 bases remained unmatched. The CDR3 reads CASSELSGDSQETQYF. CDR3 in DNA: TGTGCCAGCAGTGAATTAAGTGGGGACAGCCAAGAGACCCAGTACTTC.

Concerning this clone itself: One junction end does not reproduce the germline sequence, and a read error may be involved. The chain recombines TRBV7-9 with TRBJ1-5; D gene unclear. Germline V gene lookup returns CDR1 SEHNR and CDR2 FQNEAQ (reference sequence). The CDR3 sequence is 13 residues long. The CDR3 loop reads CSSSSQSNQPQHF. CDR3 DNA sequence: TGTTCCAGCAGCTCACAGTCCAATCAGCCCCAGCATTTT.

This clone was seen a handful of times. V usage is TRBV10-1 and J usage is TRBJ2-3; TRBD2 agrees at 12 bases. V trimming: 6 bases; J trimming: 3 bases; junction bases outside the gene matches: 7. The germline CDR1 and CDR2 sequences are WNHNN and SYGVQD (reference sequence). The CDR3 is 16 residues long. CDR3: CASSALTSGRTDTQYF. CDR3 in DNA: TGCGCCAGCAGCGCCTTGACTAGCGGGAGAACAGATACGCAGTATTTT.

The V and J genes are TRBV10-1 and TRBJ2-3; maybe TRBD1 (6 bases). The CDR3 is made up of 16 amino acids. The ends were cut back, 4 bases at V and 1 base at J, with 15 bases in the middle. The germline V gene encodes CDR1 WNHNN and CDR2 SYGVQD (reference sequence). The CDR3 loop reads CASSGTNRAGTDTQYF. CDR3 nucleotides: TGCGCCAGCAGTGGAACTAACAGGGCTGGCACAGATACGCAGTATTTT.

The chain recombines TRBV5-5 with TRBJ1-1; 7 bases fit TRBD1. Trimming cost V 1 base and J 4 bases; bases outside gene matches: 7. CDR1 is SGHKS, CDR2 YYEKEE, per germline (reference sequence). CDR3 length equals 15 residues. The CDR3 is CASSLHTGQSTEAFF. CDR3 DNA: TGTGCCAGCAGCTTGCATACGGGACAGAGCACTGAAGCTTTCTTT. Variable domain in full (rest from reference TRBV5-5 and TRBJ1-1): DAGVTQSPTHLIKTRGQQVTLRCSPISGHKSVSWYQQVLGQGPQFIFQYYEKEERGRGNFPDRFSARQFPNYSSELNVNALLLGDSALYLCASSLHTGQSTEAFFGQGTRLTVV.

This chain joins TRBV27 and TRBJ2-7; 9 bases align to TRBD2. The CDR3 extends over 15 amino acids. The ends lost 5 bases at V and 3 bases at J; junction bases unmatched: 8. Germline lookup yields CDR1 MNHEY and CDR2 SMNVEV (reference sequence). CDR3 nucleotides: TGTGCCAGCAGTCTACTAGCGGGCGTCGGCTACGAGCAGTACTTC. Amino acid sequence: CASSLLAGVGYEQYF.

The CDR3 DNA reads TGCGCCAGCAAGGTGGACAGGGGGACGGAGACCCAGTACTTC. Translation: CASKVDRGTETQYF. The chain has TRBV5-1 and TRBJ2-5, with TRBD1 identical over 10 bases. Germline V lookup: CDR1 SGHRS, CDR2 YFSETQ. This CDR3 has 14 amino acids. The trim removed 6 bases at V and 5 bases at J, leaving 7 bases unmatched.

CDR3 protein: CASSQPRTAFEYNEQFF. Written as DNA, the CDR3 is TGTGCCAGCAGCCAACCGCGGACTGCCTTTGAATACAATGAGCAGTTCTTC. The V gene is TRBV16, the J gene TRBJ2-1; D may be TRBD2 (5 bases). Germline V CDR1 and CDR2: KGHSY, FQNENV. V lost 2 bases to trimming and J lost 4 bases, with 18 bases between them. The CDR3 sequence is 17 residues long. Full variable domain (remainder filled in from reference TRBV16 and TRBJ2-1): GEEVAQTPKHLVRGEGQKAKLYCAPIKGHSYVFWYQQVLKNEFKFLISFQNENVFDETGMPKERFSAKCLPNSPCSLEIQATKLEDSAVYFCASSQPRTAFEYNEQFFGPGTRLTVL.

The CDR3 bases are TGTGCCAGCAGTAAGTGGCAGGGCTACGAGCAGTACTTC. Its protein is CASSKWQGYEQYF. The V gene is TRBV6-5, the J gene TRBJ2-7, with D perhaps matching TRBD1 (5 bases). Germline V gene data show CDR1 as MNHEY and CDR2 as SVGAGI. The CDR3 loop spans 13 amino acids. Trimming removed 5 bases from V and 3 bases from J, with 11 bases in between.

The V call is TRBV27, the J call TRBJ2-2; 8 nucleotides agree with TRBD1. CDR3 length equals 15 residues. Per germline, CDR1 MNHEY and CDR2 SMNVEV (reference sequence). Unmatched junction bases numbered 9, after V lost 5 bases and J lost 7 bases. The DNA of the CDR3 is TGTGCCAGCAGTCCCCGGACAGGGCCCAACGGGGAGCTGTTTTTT. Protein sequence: CASSPRTGPNGELFF.

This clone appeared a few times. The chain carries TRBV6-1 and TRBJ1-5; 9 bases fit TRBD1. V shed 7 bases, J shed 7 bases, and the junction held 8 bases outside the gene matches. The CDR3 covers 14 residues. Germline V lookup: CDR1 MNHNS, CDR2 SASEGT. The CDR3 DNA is TGTGCCAGCAAATTGGACAGGGGAGTACAGCCCCAGCATTTT. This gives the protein CASKLDRGVQPQHF.

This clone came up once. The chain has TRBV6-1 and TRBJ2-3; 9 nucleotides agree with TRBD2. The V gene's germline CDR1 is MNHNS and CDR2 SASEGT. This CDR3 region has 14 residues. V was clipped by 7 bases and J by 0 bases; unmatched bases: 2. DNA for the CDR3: TGTGCCAGCACCCTAGCGGGGAGCACAGATACGCAGTATTTT. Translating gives CASTLAGSTDTQYF.

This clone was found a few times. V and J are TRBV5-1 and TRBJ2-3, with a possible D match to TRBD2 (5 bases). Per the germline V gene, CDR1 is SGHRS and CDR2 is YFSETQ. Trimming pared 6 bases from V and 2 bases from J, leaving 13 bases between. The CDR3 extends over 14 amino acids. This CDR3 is CASKVGLITDTQYF. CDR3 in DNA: TGCGCCAGCAAGGTCGGACTTATCACAGATACGCAGTATTTT.

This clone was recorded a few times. The CDR3 loop reads CASSPLTGAPYEQYF. The CDR3 coding sequence is TGCGCCAGCAGCCCCTTGACAGGGGCTCCCTACGAGCAGTACTTC. V usage is TRBV5-1 and J usage is TRBJ2-7, with 8 nucleotides matching TRBD1. This CDR3 comprises 15 residues. V shed 4 bases, J shed 2 bases, and the junction held 8 bases outside the gene matches. Germline V gene sequence: CDR1 SGHRS, CDR2 YFSETQ.

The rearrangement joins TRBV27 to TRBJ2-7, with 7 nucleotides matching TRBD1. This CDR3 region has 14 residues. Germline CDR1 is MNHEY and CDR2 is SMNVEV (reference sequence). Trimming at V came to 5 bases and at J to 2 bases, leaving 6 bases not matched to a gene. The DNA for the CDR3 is TGTGCCAGCAGTCGGACAGGCGGCACCTACGAGCAGTACTTC. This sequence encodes CASSRTGGTYEQYF.

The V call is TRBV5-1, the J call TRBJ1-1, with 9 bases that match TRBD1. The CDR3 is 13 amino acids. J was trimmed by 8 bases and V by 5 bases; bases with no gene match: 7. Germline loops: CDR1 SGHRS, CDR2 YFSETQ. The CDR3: CASRNTGQGEAFF. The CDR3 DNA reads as TGCGCCAGCAGGAATACTGGACAGGGGGAAGCTTTCTTT.

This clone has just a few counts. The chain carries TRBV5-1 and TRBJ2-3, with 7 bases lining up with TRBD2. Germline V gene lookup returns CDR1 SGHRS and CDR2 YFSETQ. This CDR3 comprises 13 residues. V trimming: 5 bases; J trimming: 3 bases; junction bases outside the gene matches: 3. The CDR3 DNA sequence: TGCGCCAGCAGTGACGGGGGGACAGATACGCAGTATTTT. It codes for CASSDGGTDTQYF.

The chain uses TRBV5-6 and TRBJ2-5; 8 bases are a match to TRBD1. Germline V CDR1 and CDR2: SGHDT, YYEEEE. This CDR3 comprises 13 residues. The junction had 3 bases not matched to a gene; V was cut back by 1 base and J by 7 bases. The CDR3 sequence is CASSLTGGRTQYF. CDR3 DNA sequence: TGTGCCAGCAGCTTGACAGGGGGTCGGACCCAGTACTTC.

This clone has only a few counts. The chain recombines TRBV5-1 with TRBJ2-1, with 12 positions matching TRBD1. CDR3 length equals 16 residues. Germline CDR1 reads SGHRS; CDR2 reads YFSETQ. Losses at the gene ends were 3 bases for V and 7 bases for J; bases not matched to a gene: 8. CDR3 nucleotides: TGCGCCAGCAGCTGGGACAGGGGGCGATTAGCGAATGAGCAGTTCTTC. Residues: CASSWDRGRLANEQFF. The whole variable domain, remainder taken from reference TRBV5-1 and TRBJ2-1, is KAGVTQTPRYLIKTRGQQVTLSCSPISGHRSVSWYQQTPGQGLQFLFEYFSETQRNKGNFPGRFSGRQFSNSRSEMNVSTLELGDSALYLCASSWDRGRLANEQFFGPGTRLTVL.

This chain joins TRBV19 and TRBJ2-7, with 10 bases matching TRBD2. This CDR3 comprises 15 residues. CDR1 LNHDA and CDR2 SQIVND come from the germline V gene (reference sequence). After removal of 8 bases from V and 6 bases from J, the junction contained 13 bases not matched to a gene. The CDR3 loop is CASQRGGQSGGEQYF. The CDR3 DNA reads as TGTGCCAGTCAGCGGGGGGGACAGTCTGGAGGCGAGCAGTACTTC.

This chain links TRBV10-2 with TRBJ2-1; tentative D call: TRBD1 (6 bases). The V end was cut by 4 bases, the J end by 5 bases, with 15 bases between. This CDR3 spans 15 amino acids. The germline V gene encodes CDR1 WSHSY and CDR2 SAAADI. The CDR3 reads CASSGTGQPNNEQFF. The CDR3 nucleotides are TGCGCCAGCAGTGGTACGGGACAACCAAACAATGAGCAGTTCTTC.

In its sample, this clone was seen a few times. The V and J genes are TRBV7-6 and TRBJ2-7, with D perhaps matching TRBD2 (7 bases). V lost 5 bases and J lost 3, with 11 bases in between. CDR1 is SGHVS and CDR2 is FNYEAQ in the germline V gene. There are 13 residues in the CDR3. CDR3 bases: TGTGCCAGCAGCAAGGGGGGGGGCTACGAGCAGTACTTC. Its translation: CASSKGGGYEQYF.